The T cell receptor beta chain described here comes from a study of cytomegalovirus exposure and HLA in healthy donors. Across the study: Unique TCRs from HLA-typed donors, roughly 87 million of them, were held in an early data release.

Broader study findings: Relative to equally common others, HLA-associated TCR beta chains showed greater clonal expansion in a later analysis. Apparent HLA restriction characterized most CMV-associated TCR beta chains in a later analysis. Based on reports, TCR beta sequences accurately predicted HLA-A and HLA-B alleles for most subjects.

In its sample, this clone was seen once. The antigen is not known. The V gene's germline CDR1 is MNHEY and CDR2 SVGAGI. This CDR3 contains 15 residues. With 6 bases clipped from V and 1 base from J, the junction kept 5 bases outside the gene matches. PCR used 60 Vbeta primers and 13 Jbeta primers. The repertoire was sequenced with immunoSEQ multiplex PCR; TCRdb's copy has only in-frame clones and lacks some. The sample shows under 200,000 clones, around 80% of them seen only once. The receptor comes from a man aged 50 to 59 in good health and CMV-seropositive. The chain uses TRBV6-5 and TRBJ2-2; 7 bases agree with TRBD2. Material for sequencing was PBMCs. DNA for the CDR3: TGTGCCAGCAGCATAAGCGGGATGAACACCGGGGAGCTGTTTTTT. Translation gives CASSISGMNTGELFF.